This T cell receptor beta chain was sequenced during a study of OX40 agonist ivuxolimab in advanced cancers. Study at large: Aged roughly 23 to 79 with a mean of roughly 63 years, they were about 83% male.

Study-wide points: Low normalized T-cell clonal expansion was additionally recorded for some nonresponders.

The CDR3 loop spans 18 amino acids. V lost 5 bases to trimming and J lost 4 bases, with 27 bases between them. Germline V gene sequence: CDR1 SEHNR, CDR2 FQNEAQ (reference sequence). Comment on this clone: The antigen is not known.

Generated by immunoSEQ multiplex PCR, the TCRdb table keeps only in-frame clones and is missing some. The sample has about 33,000 clones, roughly nine tenths seen once. The chain uses TRBV7-9 and TRBJ2-7; D is uncertain. Sequencing was performed on CD4+ or CD8+ T cells sorted from blood, taken in a trial of the OX40 agonist ivuxolimab. The sequence derives from an adult with an advanced solid tumor such as melanoma, head and neck, liver or kidney cancer. DNA of the CDR3: TGTGCCAGCAGCCACCTACCCGGTGGCGGTGGATTTAGGTACGAGCAGTACTTC. It specifies CASSHLPGGGGFRYEQYF.